The present T cell receptor beta chain was sequenced within a study of Graves' ophthalmopathy and Graves' hyperthyroidism. The CDR3 is 13 residues long. From germline, CDR1 is ENHRY and CDR2 SYGVKD. V was cut by 6 bases and J by 6 bases, with 11 bases left in between. This clonotype has a count of ten or more. CDR3 regions of TCR beta were amplified from RNA transcripts. RT-PCR was first run with HTBI primers, then multiplex PCR in a second round. One entry per CDR3 protein, called by TCRdb with MiXCR from the multiplex PCR reads. The repertoire consists of around 1,200,000 distinct CDR3 sequences, with 35% to 45% occurring once and the leading ten covering 11%. Certain patients were not enrolled. These were patients with other autoimmune diseases, uncontrolled infections, pregnancy or lactation.

Material for sequencing was peripheral blood or thyroid tissue (not recorded which). This clonotype was sampled from an adult man with Graves' hyperthyroidism. The rearrangement joins TRBV10-3 to TRBJ1-4; tentatively, D is TRBD1 (6 bases). This CDR3 is CAIRGGGDEKLFF. DNA of the CDR3: TGTGCCATCAGAGGAGGGGGAGATGAAAAACTGTTTTTT.